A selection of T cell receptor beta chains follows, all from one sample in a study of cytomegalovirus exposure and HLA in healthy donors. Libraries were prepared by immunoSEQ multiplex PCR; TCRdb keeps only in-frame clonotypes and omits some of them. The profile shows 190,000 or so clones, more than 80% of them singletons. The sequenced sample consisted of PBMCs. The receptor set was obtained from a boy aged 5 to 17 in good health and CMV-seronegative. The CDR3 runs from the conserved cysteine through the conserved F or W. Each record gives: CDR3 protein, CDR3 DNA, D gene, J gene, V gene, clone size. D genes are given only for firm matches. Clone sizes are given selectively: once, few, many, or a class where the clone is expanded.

CAISGLAARDTGELFF,TGTGCCATCAGTGGACTAGCGGCCCGGGACACCGGGGAGCTGTTTTTT,TRBD2,TRBJ2-2,TRBV10-3,-
CAWEGFSSTGSDSGANVLTF,TGTGCCTGGGAGGGTTTCTCATCGACAGGTAGCGACTCTGGGGCCAACGTCCTGACTTTC,-,TRBJ2-6,TRBV30,-
CASSETGGFDEQYF,TGTGCCAGCAGTGAAACAGGGGGCTTCGACGAGCAGTACTTC,TRBD1,TRBJ2-7,TRBV6-1,-
CASSNTAGDGYTF,TGCGCCAGCAGTAATACGGCAGGGGATGGCTACACCTTC,-,TRBJ1-2,TRBV5-1,-
CASSLAGTDNQPQHF,TGTGCCAGCAGCTTAGCTGGGACAGACAATCAGCCCCAGCATTTT,TRBD1,TRBJ1-5,TRBV7-2,once
CASVAGVIWNTEAFF,TGTGCCAGCGTAGCGGGGGTAATATGGAACACTGAAGCTTTCTTT,-,TRBJ1-1,TRBV6-5,-
CSVDLLAGEGEQYF,TGCAGCGTTGACTTACTAGCGGGAGAAGGAGAGCAGTACTTC,TRBD2,TRBJ2-5,TRBV29-1,few
CASSPPPLRGIYEQYF,TGTGCCAGTAGTCCCCCGCCGCTACGGGGGATCTACGAGCAGTACTTC,-,TRBJ2-7,TRBV19,few
CASSRTRFYEQYF,TGTGCCAGCAGTCGGACTCGATTTTACGAGCAGTACTTC,-,TRBJ2-7,TRBV6-1,-
CASSLPREVHEQYF,TGCGCCAGCAGCTTGCCACGGGAGGTCCACGAGCAGTACTTC,TRBD2,TRBJ2-7,TRBV5-1,-
CASSDIRGTNEKLFF,TGTGCCAGCAGCGATATCAGGGGAACTAATGAAAAACTGTTTTTT,-,TRBJ1-4,TRBV4-2,-
CASSLAGSYEQYF,TGTGCCAGCAGCTTAGCCGGGTCCTACGAGCAGTACTTC,-,TRBJ2-7,TRBV7-9,-
CASSSSRTGTEYF,TGTGCCAGCAGCTCATCAAGGACAGGGACGGAGTACTTC,TRBD1,TRBJ2-7,TRBV7-2,once
CASRLPPGTRGDEQYF,TGTGCCAGCAGACTACCACCCGGGACCCGGGGGGACGAGCAGTACTTC,TRBD2,TRBJ2-7,TRBV2,-
CASSVRDRGTEAFF,TGTGCCAGTAGTGTCCGGGACAGGGGTACTGAAGCTTTCTTT,TRBD1,TRBJ1-1,TRBV19,-
CASSLSRDTLYGYTF,TGCGCCAGCAGCCTTTCCCGGGACACTCTCTATGGCTACACCTTC,-,TRBJ1-2,TRBV4-1,-
CASPGHTPWAEGSGNTIYF,TGTGCCAGCCCGGGACACACGCCATGGGCAGAAGGCTCTGGAAACACCATATATTTT,-,TRBJ1-3,TRBV9,-
CASSDGAGFSYGYTF,TGTGCCAGCAGTGACGGGGCAGGTTTTTCTTATGGCTACACCTTC,-,TRBJ1-2,TRBV6-4,-
CASSFRRAGKIHEQYF,TGTGCCAGCAGTTTCCGACGGGCAGGGAAAATTCACGAGCAGTACTTC,-,TRBJ2-7,TRBV6-5,-
CASTLAPREKLFF,TGTGCCAGTACCCTAGCTCCCCGTGAAAAACTGTTTTTT,-,TRBJ1-4,TRBV19,-
CASSPGQGSYNEQFF,TGCGCCAGCAGCCCGGGACAGGGTTCCTACAATGAGCAGTTCTTC,TRBD1,TRBJ2-1,TRBV4-1,-
CASSFGGRGYTF,TGTGCCAGCAGCTTCGGTGGGAGAGGCTACACCTTC,-,TRBJ1-2,TRBV7-8,-
CASNPYVYQTGTEAFF,TGTGCTAGTAACCCTTACGTCTACCAAACAGGAACTGAAGCTTTCTTT,-,TRBJ1-1,TRBV12-5,-
CASSIVGLEQYF,TGTGCCAGTAGTATTGTGGGGCTCGAGCAGTACTTC,-,TRBJ2-7,TRBV19,-
CASSQDGGANQPQHF,TGCGCCAGCAGCCAAGATGGAGGGGCCAATCAGCCCCAGCATTTT,-,TRBJ1-5,TRBV4-1,-
CASTPGLAGLAKNIQYF,TGTGCCAGTACGCCGGGACTAGCGGGATTAGCCAAAAACATTCAGTACTTC,TRBD2,TRBJ2-4,TRBV19,few
CASSFTGNTEAFF,TGCGCCAGCAGCTTTACAGGGAACACTGAAGCTTTCTTT,-,TRBJ1-1,TRBV5-1,once
CASSPNGQGEAFF,TGTGCCAGCAGCCCAAACGGTCAGGGTGAAGCTTTCTTT,-,TRBJ1-1,TRBV7-3,-
CASSPQGVNEQFF,TGTGCCAGCTCACCGCAAGGGGTCAATGAGCAGTTCTTC,-,TRBJ2-1,TRBV18,few
CSVGYRTGLVEQFF,TGCAGCGTTGGCTACCGGACAGGGTTGGTTGAGCAGTTCTTC,TRBD1,TRBJ2-1,TRBV29-1,-
CASSPSTGSGTQYF,TGTGCCAGCAGCCCATCTACAGGCTCCGGGACCCAGTACTTC,-,TRBJ2-5,TRBV14,-
CASSSGDRDHYGYTF,TGTGCCAGCAGCTCGGGGGACAGGGATCACTATGGCTACACCTTC,TRBD1,TRBJ1-2,TRBV7-9,once
CASSLMTGWRNTEAFF,TGTGCCAGCAGCTTAATGACAGGGTGGAGGAACACTGAAGCTTTCTTT,TRBD1,TRBJ1-1,TRBV11-1,once
CASRELFSNTEAFF,TGTGCCAGCAGGGAGCTCTTTTCAAACACTGAAGCTTTCTTT,-,TRBJ1-1,TRBV6-5,-
CASSLGLTGTNTIYF,TGTGCCAGCAGCTTAGGACTGACAGGGACCAACACCATATATTTT,TRBD1,TRBJ1-3,TRBV7-8,once
CAWSKASSSYEQYF,TGTGCCTGGAGTAAGGCTAGTAGCTCCTACGAGCAGTACTTC,-,TRBJ2-7,TRBV30,-
CASSLAPDSELNEQFF,TGTGCCAGCAGCTTAGCGCCGGATAGCGAGCTCAATGAGCAGTTCTTC,-,TRBJ2-1,TRBV7-6,-
CASSLEVGDIQYF,TGTGCCAGCAGCTTAGAGGTTGGAGACATTCAGTACTTC,-,TRBJ2-4,TRBV7-2,once
CAWSVGQGNSPLHF,TGTGCCTGGAGTGTTGGCCAGGGCAATTCACCCCTCCACTTT,-,TRBJ1-6,TRBV30,-
CASSLVGAGDTEAFF,TGTGCCAGCAGCTTAGTGGGGGCAGGGGACACTGAAGCTTTCTTT,-,TRBJ1-1,TRBV7-9,once
CASSLGRVSYRYGYTF,TGTGCCAGCAGCTTGGGACGGGTCTCCTATCGTTATGGCTACACCTTC,-,TRBJ1-2,TRBV5-6,-
CASSLSDGGYEAFF,TGTGCCAGCAGCTTAAGCGACGGAGGATATGAAGCTTTCTTT,-,TRBJ1-1,TRBV7-2,-
CASSPQGQNNEKLFF,TGCGCCAGCAGCCCCCAAGGACAGAATAATGAAAAACTGTTTTTT,-,TRBJ1-4,TRBV4-1,few
CASSESGGGAYEQYF,TGTGCCAGCAGTGAATCTGGCGGGGGGGCCTACGAGCAGTACTTC,TRBD2,TRBJ2-7,TRBV6-1,-
CASSRVRGMQGTEAFF,TGCGCCAGCAGCCGGGTTCGTGGGATGCAGGGCACTGAAGCTTTCTTT,-,TRBJ1-1,TRBV5-1,-
CASSPRGTHNEQFF,TGTGCCAGCAGCCCCAGAGGAACTCACAATGAGCAGTTCTTC,-,TRBJ2-1,TRBV5-4,once
CASSLKSLAGVLTTYEQYF,TGTGCCAGCAGCCTGAAATCACTAGCGGGAGTTCTTACCACCTACGAGCAGTACTTC,TRBD2,TRBJ2-7,TRBV5-5,few
CAWSKAQGANEKLFF,TGTGCCTGGAGCAAGGCACAGGGGGCGAATGAAAAACTGTTTTTT,TRBD1,TRBJ1-4,TRBV30,-
CASSQEPEAFF,TGTGCCAGCAGCCAGGAACCTGAAGCTTTCTTT,-,TRBJ1-1,TRBV11-3,-
CASSYDPRGKNTEAFF,TGTGCCAGCAGTTATGACCCCAGGGGTAAGAACACTGAAGCTTTCTTT,-,TRBJ1-1,TRBV6-6,-
CASGLVRTAATYEQYF,TGTGCTAGTGGTTTGGTACGTACAGCGGCCACCTACGAGCAGTACTTC,-,TRBJ2-7,TRBV12-5,-
CASSSVKTGVNTEAFF,TGTGCCAGCAGTTCGGTGAAAACAGGGGTGAACACTGAAGCTTTCTTT,TRBD1,TRBJ1-1,TRBV27,-
CASKMTGGSDTQYF,TGTGCCAGCAAAATGACGGGGGGGTCCGATACGCAGTATTTT,TRBD2,TRBJ2-3,TRBV2,-